A single sample is the source of the 8 T cell receptor beta chains below, sequenced in a study of shared clonotypes between healthy human individuals. Sequenced by immunoSEQ multiplex PCR; TCRdb stores in-frame clones only, minus some. The sample comprises about 500,000 clones, around 77% of which are singletons, and 12% rests with the top ten. Sequencing used PBMCs. Receptors were obtained from a woman aged 40 to 50 in good health. Some clones in this sample may be carry-over from other donors' samples.

The J gene is TRBJ1-2, the V gene TRBV27; D possibly corresponds to TRBD1 (5 bases). Germline V gives CDR1 MNHEY, CDR2 SMNVEV (reference sequence). V was trimmed by 2 bases and J by 4 bases, leaving 8 bases between them. The CDR3 sequence is 13 residues long. This CDR3 is CASSLNRFYGYTF. The CDR3 DNA is TGTGCCAGCAGTTTAAACAGGTTCTATGGCTACACCTTC.

This rearrangement joins TRBV10-2 to TRBJ2-2, with D perhaps TRBD2 (6 bases). Germline values: CDR1 WSHSY, CDR2 SAAADI. Deletions cut 5 bases from V and 7 bases from J, with 17 bases between. CDR3 length equals 15 residues. The CDR3 bases are TGCGCCAGCAGTTATCCGGGACGGAGGGGCGGGGAGCTGTTTTTT. It encodes CASSYPGRRGGELFF.

The V gene is TRBV5-1, the J gene TRBJ2-5; 10 bases line up with TRBD2. After removal of 4 bases from V and 1 base from J, the junction contained 7 bases not matched to a gene. The CDR3 is made up of 16 amino acids. CDR1 is SGHRS and CDR2 is YFSETQ in the germline V gene. CDR3: CASSPLAGGTQETQYF. CDR3 DNA sequence: TGCGCCAGCAGCCCCTTAGCGGGAGGTACCCAAGAGACCCAGTACTTC.

Points on this clone: Given a far larger clone just one base away, this is likely a sequencing read error. The V call is TRBV30, the J call TRBJ2-1; no clear D. Germline CDR1 and CDR2: GTSNPN and SVGIG (reference sequence). V lost 2 bases to trimming and J lost 5 bases, with 7 bases between them. CDR3 length equals 12 residues. CDR3 sequence (DNA): TGTGCCTGGAGTATACGGAACAATGAGCAGTTCTTC. Encoded protein: CAWSIRNNEQFF.

The chain has TRBV10-3 and TRBJ1-5; possibly TRBD1 for D (5 bases). V lost 2 bases and J lost 9, with 20 bases in between. The germline gives CDR1 ENHRY, CDR2 SYGVKD. The CDR3 is 16 residues long. The DNA of the CDR3 is TGTGCCATCAGTGAGCGGGGCGGAGAGGGGCCAGCGCCCCAGCATTTT. The encoded protein is CAISERGGEGPAPQHF.

The rearrangement joins TRBV19 to TRBJ1-1; D unresolved. CDR3 length: 14 residues. Trimming cost V 5 bases and J 5 bases, with 15 bases left between them. CDR1 is LNHDA, CDR2 SQIVND, per germline (reference sequence). The CDR3 nucleotides read TGTGCCAGTAGTGGGTCCCCGAGGTGGACTGAAGCTTTCTTT. Translated: CASSGSPRWTEAFF.

In the case of this clone: A much larger clone differs by one base, so this may be a read error. The same CDR3 also results from other DNA sequences found in this sample. V is TRBV10-3 and J is TRBJ2-1; TRBD2 agrees at 10 bases. The CDR3 runs 16 residues. Germline lookup yields CDR1 ENHRY and CDR2 SYGVKD. V lost 6 bases to trimming and J lost 9 bases; unmatched junction nucleotides: 14. For the CDR3, the DNA is TGTGCCATCAGCGACCCCAGCGCTAGCGGGAGTGGTGAGCAGTTCTTC. This codes for CAISDPSASGSGEQFF.

The chain links TRBV5-1 to TRBJ2-2, with D tentatively TRBD2 (6 bases). CDR1 and CDR2 (germline): SGHRS, YFSETQ. Trimming shortened V by 0 bases and J by 0 bases, and 9 bases separated the two germline ends. This CDR3 spans 16 amino acids. CDR3 in amino acids: CASSLDAGPNTGELFF. The CDR3 DNA is TGCGCCAGCAGCTTGGATGCGGGGCCGAACACCGGGGAGCTGTTTTTT.